Listed here is a single T cell receptor beta chain. There is no known antigen for this receptor. No clone much larger than this one lies a single base away; base qualities are absent. Sample time point, as interpreted from the label and publication: cycle 4 day 1 (C4D1), after 6 weeks of nivolumab. Every trial patient had relapsed following autologous stem cell transplantation, and prior brentuximab vedotin exposure was what differed among cohorts A, B and C. CD4+ T cells were purified from thawed PBMCs by magnetic negative selection with a Miltenyi CD4+ T cell isolation kit. The trial cohort comprised 60 or so patients with relapsed/refractory classical Hodgkin lymphoma whose best overall responses were complete response, partial response or progressive disease. Trial patients were treated with single-agent nivolumab in the multi-cohort phase II CheckMate 205 trial. Best overall response was determined by an independent review committee according to the 2007 International Working Group response criteria. Trial PBMCs were collected immediately before nivolumab initiation (C1D1) and during therapy at cycle 2 day 1 and cycle 4 day 1. After peripheral blood was drawn into 8 mL Vacutainer Cell Preparation Tubes, PBMCs were isolated by centrifugation and then cryopreserved. Purified CD4+ and CD8+ fractions were prepared only for cases in which an additional PBMC sample was available. On LS columns in a quadroMACS separator, the magnetically labelled cells were depleted, and the flow-through was collected as the purified fraction.

The Qiagen DNeasy kit was used to extract genomic DNA both from unsorted PBMCs and from the negatively selected CD4+ and CD8+ fractions. TCR beta CDR3 regions were subjected to amplification by immunoSEQ multiplex PCR with primers that anneal to V and J segments. A synthetic immune receptor repertoire was used to minimize amplification bias, and any residual bias was removed computationally once sequencing was done. For the original study's pipeline: Custom Python scripts were used to quantify repertoire diversity as the Shannon entropy index. Unsorted, CD4+ and CD8+ repertoires were analyzed separately, except for combined analyses in which CD4+ and CD8+ sequences were merged in silico. Clonal expansion was defined as a frequency increase of at least 2-fold after treatment compared with C1D1, and clones undetected at baseline were assigned a pseudocount of 0.5. Clones with 0 or 1 copy at C1D1 were defined as singleton clones, while clones with 2 or more copies were defined as non-singleton clones. Clones expanded in unsorted samples were labelled as CD4+, CD8+ or unknown by matching protein sequences in sorted samples from the same patient. Wilcoxon tests on paired samples were used to test diversity changes from C1D1 to C4D1. The clones in this table, taken by TCRdb from immuneACCESS, are in-frame only. Not every clone is retained; where verified, under half of the shortfall comes from an unresolved V gene, and the cause of the rest is unknown. The V and J calls and clone size come from that table; D and trimming were worked out from the DNA. The sample records approximately 29,000 clones, under 80% of which are singletons. In total, the top ten clones hold over 0.5% of the sample.

The entry originates in a study of PD-1 blockade in classical Hodgkin lymphoma (dated by TCRdb to between 2020 and 2021). For the wider study: Nivolumab dosing was 3 mg/kg intravenously every 2 weeks, continuing until either disease progression or unacceptable toxicity. The study used CyTOF and TCR beta sequencing to define a peripheral blood immune signature of response to PD-1 blockade in classical Hodgkin lymphoma. Beyond this particular receptor, the publication reports: By C4D1, a significant rise was seen in CD4+ TCR diversity but not in CD8+ TCR diversity (p=0.0027 vs p=0.16), and the rise was most apparent among complete responders (p=0.02). Lower diversity was seen in patients whose nivolumab began less than 1 year after ASCT, and these patients were left out of later analyses so that immune reconstitution would not confound the results. The study was limited to a single clinical trial cohort, and causes of repertoire differences, possibly disease activity or prior therapy, remained undefined. Baseline diversity similar to that of newly diagnosed patients was observed in trial patients achieving complete response, whereas significantly lower diversity was observed in partial responders and progressors. Baseline TCR diversity was reported to be lower in newly diagnosed patients than in healthy donors and to be lower still in relapsed/refractory patients.

CDR1 SQVTM and CDR2 ANQGSEA were looked up in the germline V gene. Including the terminal cysteine and phenylalanine, the CDR3 comprises 14 residues. This entry keeps only the CDR3 DNA: 42 bases, framed from base 1. The junction carries 15 bases between V and J, which are trimmed by 4 bases and 3 bases respectively. The receptor was isolated from a human donor with classical Hodgkin lymphoma. The material was CD4+ T cells from blood, obtained before the fourth cycle of nivolumab. This chain is built from TRBV29-1 and TRBJ2-5; TRBD2 is possibly the D segment (6 matching bases). The CDR3 protein: CSVVGGVPKETQYF. The sequenced DNA is TGCAGCGTTGTCGGCGGGGTACCAAAAGAGACCCAGTACTTC.